Given below is one TCR beta chain in context. Its antigen remains unidentified. The sample is drawn from a study of T cell responses to AZD1222 COVID-19 vaccine. Study results and caveats: Seropositive AZD1222 recipients at baseline numbered only five or six.

Produced via immunoSEQ multiplex PCR; TCRdb's table is partial and in-frame only. The data contain about 170,000 clones, around nine tenths of them singletons. The CDR3 contains 12 residues. Trimming removed 5 bases at V and 2 bases at J, with 5 bases between. CDR1 and CDR2 (germline): SGHAT, FQNNGV. This specimen was peripheral blood, taken 28 days after the second AZD1222 dose. The chain combines TRBV11-2 with TRBJ2-3; no clear D. The TCR was taken from an adult who received the AZD1222 COVID-19 vaccine. This CDR3 is CASSPYTDTQYF. The CDR3 DNA follows: TGTGCCAGCAGCCCGTACACAGATACGCAGTATTTT.